These 7 T cell receptor beta chains came from one sample sequenced in a study of blood T cell repertoires in COVID-19. Generated by immunoSEQ multiplex PCR, the TCRdb table keeps only in-frame clones and is missing some. The sample consists of around 80,000 clones, 80% of them appearing once. The specimen sequenced was peripheral blood. These receptors originate from a woman between 65 and 79 years old with acute or convalescent COVID-19.

The CDR3 here is CASSPTGTGELFF. CDR3 nucleotide sequence: TGTGCCAGCAGTCCCACAGGGACCGGGGAGCTGTTTTTT. The chain joins TRBV12-3 or TRBV12-4 to TRBJ2-2; TRBD1 is a possible D gene (6 bases). The CDR3 length is 13 residues. The germline V and J ends were trimmed by 5 bases and 5 bases, with 9 bases remaining between them.

CDR3 in DNA: TGTGCCAGCAGTCGCGGGGCTCAGGCCGAGCAGTACTTC. Translated, it gives CASSRGAQAEQYF. The genes are TRBV7-3 and TRBJ2-7; D possibly corresponds to TRBD2 (6 bases). Germline V lookup: CDR1 SGHTA, CDR2 FQGTGA. The V and J ends lost 6 bases and 6 bases respectively, with 15 bases between them. The CDR3 loop spans 13 amino acids.

The chain couples TRBV7-6 to TRBJ2-5; maybe TRBD1 (6 bases). Trimming pared 5 bases from V and 5 bases from J, leaving 18 bases between. The CDR3 extends over 15 amino acids. Germline loops: CDR1 SGHVS, CDR2 FNYEAQ. In DNA, the CDR3 is TGTGCCAGCAGCAGCCGACAGGTCCCAAGGGAGACCCAGTACTTC. Translating it yields CASSSRQVPRETQYF. The complete variable domain, with remaining parts taken from reference TRBV7-6 and TRBJ2-5, reads GAGVSQSPRYKVTKRGQDVALRCDPISGHVSLYWYRQALGQGPEFLTYFNYEAQQDKSGLPNDRFSAERPEGSISTLTIQRTEQRDSAMYRCASSSRQVPRETQYFGPGTRLLVL.

A few counts support this clone. The chain is built from TRBV19 and TRBJ1-5; D is possibly TRBD1 (6 bases). Per the germline V gene, CDR1 is LNHDA and CDR2 is SQIVND (reference sequence). Trimming pared 1 base from V and 5 bases from J, leaving 12 bases between. The CDR3 is 15 amino acids. The CDR3 DNA sequence: TGTGCCAGTAGTATAGTAGACAGGTCGGATCAGCCCCAGCATTTT. Translation: CASSIVDRSDQPQHF.

CDR3 sequence (DNA): TGTGCCAGCAGTTACGCGGGAAAGTACGACTATGGCTACACCTTC. It yields the protein CASSYAGKYDYGYTF. This chain joins TRBV6-5 and TRBJ1-2; D is unclear. Germline V gene sequence: CDR1 MNHEY, CDR2 SVGAGI. Deletions cut 2 bases from V and 3 bases from J, with 13 bases between. The CDR3 contains 15 residues.

The chain has TRBV5-1 and TRBJ1-2; 7 bases are shared with TRBD1. The CDR3 covers 11 residues. Trimming cost V 0 bases and J 14 bases; bases outside gene matches: 4. CDR1 is SGHRS, CDR2 YFSETQ, per germline. CDR3 sequence reads: CASSLGQGSTF. CDR3 sequence (DNA): TGCGCCAGCAGCTTGGGACAGGGAAGTACCTTC.

This clone was counted between two and nine times. In DNA form, the CDR3 reads TGTGCCAGCAGCCAGCCGGACAGGGAGAACGAAAAACTGTTTTTT. Protein sequence: CASSQPDRENEKLFF. The V gene is TRBV5-5, the J gene TRBJ1-4; 8 bases fit TRBD1. The CDR3 has 15 residues. The J segment lost 8 bases and the V segment lost 4 bases, leaving 10 bases of the junction unmatched. Germline values: CDR1 SGHKS, CDR2 YYEKEE (reference sequence). Full variable domain (outside the CDR3, taken from reference TRBV5-5 and TRBJ1-4): DAGVTQSPTHLIKTRGQQVTLRCSPISGHKSVSWYQQVLGQGPQFIFQYYEKEERGRGNFPDRFSARQFPNYSSELNVNALLLGDSALYLCASSQPDRENEKLFFGSGTQLSVL.